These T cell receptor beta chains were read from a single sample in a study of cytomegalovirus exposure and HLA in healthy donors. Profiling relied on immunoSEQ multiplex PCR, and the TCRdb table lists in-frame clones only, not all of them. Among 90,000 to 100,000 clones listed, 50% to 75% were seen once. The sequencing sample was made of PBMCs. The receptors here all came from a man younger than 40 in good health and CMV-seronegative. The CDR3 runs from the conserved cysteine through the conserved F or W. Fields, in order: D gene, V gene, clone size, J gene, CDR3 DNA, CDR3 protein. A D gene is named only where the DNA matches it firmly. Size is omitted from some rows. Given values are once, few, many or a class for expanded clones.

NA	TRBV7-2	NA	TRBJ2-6	TGTGCCAGCAGCCCGGGGGGCGCAGGGGCTGGGGCCAACGTCCTGACTTTC	CASSPGGAGAGANVLTF
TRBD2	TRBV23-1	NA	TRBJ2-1	TGCGCCAGCAGTCAGGTTAGCGGGCGGAATGTTAATGAGCAGTTCTTC	CASSQVSGRNVNEQFF
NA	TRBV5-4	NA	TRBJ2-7	TGTGCCAGCAGCTTGGGGCAGGGAAGAGTCTTCTACGAGCAGTACTTC	CASSLGQGRVFYEQYF
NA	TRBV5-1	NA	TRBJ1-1	TGCGCCAGCAGCGGAACGGGACAAGTTTCGGAATGGGCCATCACTGAAGCTTTCTTT	CASSGTGQVSEWAITEAFF
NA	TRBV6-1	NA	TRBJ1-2	TGTGCCAGCAGTGAAACTAAACACTATGGCTACACCTTC	CASSETKHYGYTF
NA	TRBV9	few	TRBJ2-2	TGTGCCAGCAGCCGCGGACTTAACGGGGAGCTGTTTTTT	CASSRGLNGELFF
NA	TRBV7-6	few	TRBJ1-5	TGTGCCAGCGGGGGGGCCGGACAGCCCCAGCATTTT	CASGGAGQPQHF
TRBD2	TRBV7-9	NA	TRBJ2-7	TGTGCCAGCAGCCCCGGGAGGTCGCGGTACGAGCAGTACTTC	CASSPGRSRYEQYF
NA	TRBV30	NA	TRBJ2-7	TGTGCCTGGAGTGCTCGGAGGGAGAGGACCTACGAGCAGTACTTC	CAWSARRERTYEQYF
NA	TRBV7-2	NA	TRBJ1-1	TGTGCCAGCAGCTTAGACAGGGTGAACACTGAAGCTTTCTTT	CASSLDRVNTEAFF
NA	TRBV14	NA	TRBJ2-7	TGTGCCAGTCGGGACACCAGAACCTACGAGCAGTACTTC	CASRDTRTYEQYF
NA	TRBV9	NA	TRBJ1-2	TGTGCCAGCAGCGGAACCCGGGACACCCTCTATGGCTACACCTTC	CASSGTRDTLYGYTF
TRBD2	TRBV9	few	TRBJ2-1	TGTGCCAGCAGCGTAGTGGCGGTAGCGGGGGCCCCCTACAATGAGCAGTTCTTC	CASSVVAVAGAPYNEQFF
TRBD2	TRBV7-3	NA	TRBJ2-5	TGTGCCAGCAGCTTAAATGGGGGGGTAGAAGAGACCCAGTACTTC	CASSLNGGVEETQYF
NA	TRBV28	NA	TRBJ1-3	TGTGCCAGCAGTACCCTTGGGGGGTCTGGAAACACCATATATTTT	CASSTLGGSGNTIYF
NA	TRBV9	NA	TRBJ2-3	TGTGCCAGCAGCGGCGCCATAAGGGGATTTAGCACAGATACGCAGTATTTT	CASSGAIRGFSTDTQYF
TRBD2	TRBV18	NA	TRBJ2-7	TGTGCCAGCTCCCCGCCTAGCGGGACTCACGAGCAGTACTTC	CASSPPSGTHEQYF
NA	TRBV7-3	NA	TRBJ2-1	TGTGCCAGCAGCCCTGCAGATAATGAGCAGTTCTTC	CASSPADNEQFF
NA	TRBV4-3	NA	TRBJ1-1	TGCGCCAGCAGCCCGAGCGACAGAATGAACACTGAAGCTTTCTTT	CASSPSDRMNTEAFF
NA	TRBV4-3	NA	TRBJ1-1	TGCGCCAGCAGCGTCAAGGGGGGAGGGGGCACTGAAGCTTTCTTT	CASSVKGGGGTEAFF
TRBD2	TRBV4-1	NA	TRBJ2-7	TGCGCCAGCAGCCAAGAGGCTGGGACTAACTACGAGCAGTACTTC	CASSQEAGTNYEQYF
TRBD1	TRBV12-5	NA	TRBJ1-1	TGTGCTAGTGGTTTTGGGACAGGGACCACTGAAGCTTTCTTT	CASGFGTGTTEAFF
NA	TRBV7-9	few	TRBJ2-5	TGTGCCAGCAGCTTAGGCCAGGGTCAAGAGACCCAGTACTTC	CASSLGQGQETQYF
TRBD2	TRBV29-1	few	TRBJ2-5	TGCAGCGGCGGGAGGTCGGGGGAGACCCAGTACTTC	CSGGRSGETQYF
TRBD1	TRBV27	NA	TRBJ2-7	TGTGCCAGCAGCAGGGGGCTGGACGAGCAGTACTTC	CASSRGLDEQYF
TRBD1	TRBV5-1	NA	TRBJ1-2	TGCGCCAGCAGCTTGGGTAAAACCCCCGGGACAGGGGAAACTTATGGCTACACCTTC	CASSLGKTPGTGETYGYTF
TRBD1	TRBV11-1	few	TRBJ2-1	TGTGCCAGCAGCCCCGGGACAGGGGGCGTTGAGCAGTTCTTC	CASSPGTGGVEQFF
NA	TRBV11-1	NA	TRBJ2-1	TGTGCCAGCAGCTCCCCTGAGCGGGACAGGCCTCGGAATGAGCAGTTCTTC	CASSSPERDRPRNEQFF
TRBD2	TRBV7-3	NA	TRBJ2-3	TGTGCCAGCAGCCCGCTCTTACTTGCGGGGGGCGGCACGCAGTATTTT	CASSPLLLAGGGTQYF
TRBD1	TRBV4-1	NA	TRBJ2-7	TGCGCCAGCAGCCAACCGGGACAGGGGACCTACGAGCAGTACTTC	CASSQPGQGTYEQYF
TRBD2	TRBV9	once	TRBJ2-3	TGTGCCAGCAGCGTAACTAGCGGATCCACAGATACGCAGTATTTT	CASSVTSGSTDTQYF
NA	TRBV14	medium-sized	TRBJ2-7	TGTGCCAGCAGTCAAAAGGTGGGCAGGTTGAACTACGAGCAGTACTTC	CASSQKVGRLNYEQYF
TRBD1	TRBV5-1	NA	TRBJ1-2	TGCGCCAGCAGCACCCGACAGGGCGCAAATAACTATGGCTACACCTTC	CASSTRQGANNYGYTF
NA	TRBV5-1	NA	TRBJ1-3	TGCGCCAGCAGCCCCACCGACAGTTTCTCTGGAAACACCATATATTTT	CASSPTDSFSGNTIYF
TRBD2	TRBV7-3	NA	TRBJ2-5	TGTGCCAGCAGCCCCAGCGGGGGAGGGGAGACCCAGTACTTC	CASSPSGGGETQYF
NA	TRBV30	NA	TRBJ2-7	TGTGCCTGGAGTGTGGGCGGGATCAGGGACGAGCAGTACTTC	CAWSVGGIRDEQYF
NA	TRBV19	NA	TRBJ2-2	TGTGCCAGTAGTATCCTTGCCGGGGAGCTGTTTTTT	CASSILAGELFF
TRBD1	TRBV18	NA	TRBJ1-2	TGTGCCAGCTCACCGGTTGCACAGGGGGGCGGCTACACCTTC	CASSPVAQGGGYTF
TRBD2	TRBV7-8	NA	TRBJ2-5	TGTGCCAGCAGCCTACTGCGGGAGGGCCTGGAGACCCAGTACTTC	CASSLLREGLETQYF
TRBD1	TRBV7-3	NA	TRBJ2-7	TGTGCCAGCAGCTTAACGACAGGGACCGAGCAGTACTTC	CASSLTTGTEQYF
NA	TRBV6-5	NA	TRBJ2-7	TGTGCCAGCAGTTTCGGACAGCCTTACGAGCAGTACTTC	CASSFGQPYEQYF
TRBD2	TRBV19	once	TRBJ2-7	TGTGCCAGTATGGGAGCGGGAGGGTCCTACGAGCAGTACTTC	CASMGAGGSYEQYF
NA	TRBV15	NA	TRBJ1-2	TGTGCCACCAGCAGAGAATCAGGTTTTGGCTATGGCTACACCTTC	CATSRESGFGYGYTF
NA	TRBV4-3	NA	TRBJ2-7	TGCGCCAGCAGCCCCAAAAGCCAGGCTCCTTGGTGGGAGCAGTACTTC	CASSPKSQAPWWEQYF
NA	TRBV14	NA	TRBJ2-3	TGTGCCAGCAGCCAAGTTCTCTACCCAGATACGCAGTATTTT	CASSQVLYPDTQYF